A single sample is the source of the 23 T cell receptor beta chains below, sequenced in a study of molecular identifiers for immune sequencing clone quantification. MiXCR was run by TCRdb on the PCR reads, yielding one entry per CDR3 protein. The sample shows 90,000 or so distinct CDR3 sequences, 21% of them seen only once. Material for sequencing was naive CD8+ T cells from blood, with Jurkat cell RNA spiked in. Subset noted: FACS-sorted CD8+CD4-CCR7+CD45RA+ naive T cells. The source is a human donor in good health. Some libraries in this study had Jurkat cell RNA spiked in.

The gene calls are TRBV27 and TRBJ1-6; D is unclear. The CDR3 is made up of 17 amino acids. V dropped 6 bases and J dropped 2 bases, with 17 bases sitting between them. Germline CDR1 and CDR2: MNHEY and SMNVEV (reference sequence). The CDR3 loop reads CASSLEDGRPYNSPLHF. The CDR3 DNA sequence: TGTGCCAGCAGCCTAGAAGACGGACGCCCCTATAATTCACCCCTCCACTTT.

This clonotype was found many times. The chain couples TRBV29-1 to TRBJ2-3; D ambiguous. This CDR3 comprises 12 residues. V shed 6 bases and J shed 6 bases, with 13 bases lying between them. Germline V lookup: CDR1 SQVTM, CDR2 ANQGSEA. The CDR3 reads CSVKDDPDTQYF. The CDR3 bases are TGCAGCGTGAAGGATGACCCCGATACGCAGTATTTT.

In its sample, this clonotype was seen many times. The V and J genes are TRBV6-1 and TRBJ2-7; D possibly corresponds to TRBD1 (5 bases). The CDR3 covers 15 residues. Trimming stripped 0 bases from V and 1 base from J, with 10 bases between. Germline CDR1 and CDR2: MNHNS and SASEGT. This chain's CDR3 is CASSEALGQSYEQYF. The DNA of the CDR3 is TGTGCCAGCAGTGAAGCGCTTGGACAATCCTACGAGCAGTACTTC.

This clonotype came up many times. CDR3 loop: CASSSREGRTDTQYF. The CDR3 DNA sequence: TGTGCCAGCAGTTCCCGGGAGGGCCGAACAGATACGCAGTATTTT. This sequence joins TRBV28 and TRBJ2-3; TRBD2 aligns across 8 bases. CDR1 MDHEN and CDR2 SYDVKM come from the germline V gene. The CDR3 sequence is 15 residues long. V lost 4 bases and J lost 3; bases outside the gene matches: 6.

The chain employs TRBV4-1 and TRBJ2-1; D call uncertain. V dropped 5 bases and J dropped 5 bases, with 4 bases sitting between them. The CDR3 contains 11 residues. The germline V gene encodes CDR1 MGHRA and CDR2 YSYEKL. The CDR3 DNA follows: TGCGCCAGCAGCTATAACAATGAGCAGTTCTTC. Residues: CASSYNNEQFF.

This clonotype was picked up a small number of times. This sequence joins TRBV4-3 and TRBJ2-6, with TRBD1 identical over 8 bases. The CDR3 has 17 amino acids. Germline V gene lookup returns CDR1 LGHNA and CDR2 YSLEER. With 4 bases clipped from V and 0 bases from J, the junction kept 5 bases outside the gene matches. The CDR3 loop is CASSPGTGYSGANVLTF. For the CDR3, the DNA is TGCGCCAGCAGCCCCGGGACAGGTTACTCTGGGGCCAACGTCCTGACTTTC.

This clonotype was observed a few times. This sequence joins TRBV12-3 or TRBV12-4 and TRBJ1-2; no reliable D call. The CDR3 covers 13 residues. Deletions cut 7 bases from V and 5 bases from J, with 14 bases between. DNA for the CDR3: TGTGCCAGCACGCTCCAGCTTCGGTATGGCTACACCTTC. Translating it yields CASTLQLRYGYTF.

This clonotype was recorded at least ten times. The chain joins TRBV12-5 to TRBJ1-1, with D uncertain. The CDR3 has 17 amino acids. CDR1 and CDR2 from the germline V gene are LGHNT and FRNRAP. Trimming removed 3 bases from V and 0 bases from J, with 17 bases in between. The CDR3 spells CASGFSLVEGMNTEAFF. The CDR3 DNA follows: TGTGCTAGTGGTTTTAGTTTGGTGGAGGGAATGAACACTGAAGCTTTCTTT.

This chain links TRBV20-1 with TRBJ2-7, with 8 positions matching TRBD2. Germline values: CDR1 DFQATT, CDR2 SNEGSKA (reference sequence). V was pared by 0 bases and J by 1 base, with 11 bases of the junction left unmatched. The CDR3 consists of 17 residues. CDR3 sequence (DNA): TGCAGTGCTAGAGATCTCATTGGCGGGGGGCCGTCCTACGAGCAGTACTTC. As protein: CSARDLIGGGPSYEQYF.

This clonotype turned up a few times. The V and J genes are TRBV19 and TRBJ1-5, with D tentatively TRBD1 (5 bases). CDR1 and CDR2 (germline): LNHDA, SQIVND (reference sequence). Trimming took 4 bases from V and 0 from J, leaving 10 bases between them. The CDR3 sequence is 15 residues long. This CDR3 is CASSRDSISNQPQHF. The CDR3 coding sequence is TGTGCCAGTAGTAGAGACAGCATTAGCAATCAGCCCCAGCATTTT.

About this clonotype itself: A read error may produce the germline difference seen at one junction end. The V and J genes are TRBV28 and TRBJ2-5; 9 nucleotides agree with TRBD2. Germline V gives CDR1 MDHEN, CDR2 SYDVKM. The CDR3 is 15 amino acids. The CDR3 DNA reads TGTGCCAGTAGCCAGACTAGCGGAGTTCAAGGGACCCAGTACTTC. Translating gives CASSQTSGVQGTQYF.

As regards this clonotype: A much larger clone sits a single nucleotide away, making a read error possible. The J gene is TRBJ1-1, the V gene TRBV10-3; TRBD1 aligns across 10 bases. Germline V gene data show CDR1 as ENHRY and CDR2 as SYGVKD. This CDR3 contains 16 residues. V gave up 6 bases and J gave up 3 bases; unmatched junction bases: 10. The CDR3 DNA reads as TGTGCCATCAGAGGGGACAGGGGAGAACTTCACACTGAAGCTTTCTTT. Translating gives CAIRGDRGELHTEAFF.

In regard to this clonotype: Since a much larger clone is just one base distant, this may be a read error. The V call is TRBV7-9, the J call TRBJ1-2; a weak D match, TRBD1 (5 bases). The CDR3 totals 16 residues. V was pared by 5 bases and J by 4 bases, with 20 bases between. Per the germline V gene, CDR1 is SEHNR and CDR2 is FQNEAQ (reference sequence). The CDR3 sequence: CASSPPGRDLSYGYTF. As DNA, the CDR3 is TGTGCCAGCAGCCCTCCCGGCCGGGACCTTAGCTATGGCTACACCTTC. The full variable domain, completed using reference TRBV7-9 and TRBJ1-2, is DTGVSQNPRHKITKRGQNVTFRCDPISEHNRLYWYRQTLGQGPEFLTYFQNEAQLEKSRLLSDRFSAERPKGSFSTLEIQRTEQGDSAMYLCASSPPGRDLSYGYTFGSGTRLTVV.

On this clonotype itself: The junction departs from the called germline gene at one end, perhaps through a read error. The chain carries TRBV6-5 and TRBJ1-5; D gene uncertain. Germline assignment: CDR1 MNHEY and CDR2 SVGAGI. The CDR3 is made up of 13 amino acids. The CDR3 loop is CASSYGSNRPQHF. The CDR3 DNA is TGTGCCAGCAGTTATGGTAGCAATCGGCCCCAGCATTTT.

This clonotype was observed a few times. The chain has TRBV20-1 and TRBJ2-1; TRBD1 matches 7 bases. Germline V CDR1 and CDR2: DFQATT, SNEGSKA (reference sequence). The J segment lost 3 bases and the V segment lost 6 bases, leaving 11 bases of the junction unmatched. CDR3 length equals 15 residues. This chain's CDR3 is CSALEPGGLYNEQFF. DNA of the CDR3: TGCAGTGCACTAGAACCAGGGGGTCTCTACAATGAGCAGTTCTTC.

This clonotype was observed at least ten times. The J gene is TRBJ2-7, the V gene TRBV2; D may be TRBD1 or TRBD2 (5 bases each). The CDR3 covers 12 residues. V gave up 1 base and J gave up 4 bases, with 5 bases separating them. Looked up from germline, CDR1 is SNHLY and CDR2 is FYNNEI. CDR3 amino acids: CASSEGGYEQYF. CDR3 DNA sequence: TGTGCCAGCAGTGAAGGGGGGTACGAGCAGTACTTC.

The sample holds many counts of this clonotype. The CDR3 region has the DNA TGTGCCAGCAGCTTCCGGACAGATACGCAGTATTTT. Translating gives CASSFRTDTQYF. V is TRBV5-4 and J is TRBJ2-3, with no clear D. Germline V gene sequence: CDR1 SGHNT, CDR2 YYREEE (reference sequence). With 2 bases removed from V and 3 bases from J, the gap between germline ends came to 4 bases. The CDR3 is made up of 12 amino acids.

This clonotype has a count of ten or more. The V and J genes are TRBV19 and TRBJ2-4, with D hard to call. V was shortened by 3 bases and J by 0 bases, with 6 bases between the two germline ends. This CDR3 is 14 amino acids long. CDR1 is LNHDA, CDR2 SQIVND, per germline (reference sequence). The CDR3 DNA is TGTGCCAGTAGTATTCCCCCAGCCAAAAACATTCAGTACTTC. Protein: CASSIPPAKNIQYF.

The chain employs TRBV19 and TRBJ1-1; D is possibly TRBD1 (5 bases). Trimming stripped 4 bases from V and 6 bases from J, with 18 bases between. CDR3 length equals 15 residues. The germline gives CDR1 LNHDA, CDR2 SQIVND (reference sequence). The CDR3 region is CASSTAGGANAEAFF. The CDR3 region has the DNA TGTGCCAGTAGTACGGCGGGAGGGGCAAACGCTGAAGCTTTCTTT.

On this clonotype itself: At one boundary the junction diverges from the germline segment, which might be a read error. This sequence joins TRBV7-3 and TRBJ2-1; either TRBD1 or TRBD2 may supply D (6 bases each). Germline CDR1 reads SGHTA; CDR2 reads FQGTGA. CDR3 length: 12 amino acids. In DNA, the CDR3 is TGTGCCAGCAGCTCGGGGGCTGGTGAGCAGCTCTTC. This sequence encodes CASSSGAGEQLF.

This clonotype came up many times. This chain uses TRBV20-1 with TRBJ2-2; perhaps D is TRBD1 or TRBD2 (5 bases each). Trimming took 3 bases from V and 3 from J, leaving 11 bases between them. The CDR3 has 14 residues. Germline loops: CDR1 DFQATT, CDR2 SNEGSKA (reference sequence). The CDR3 reads CSARPGADTGELFF. The CDR3 DNA sequence: TGCAGTGCTAGGCCCGGGGCGGACACCGGGGAGCTGTTTTTT.

Of note for this clonotype: Mismatch with germline at one junction end may stem from a read error. V gene TRBV3-1 combines with J gene TRBJ2-7, with D perhaps TRBD2 (5 bases). The CDR3 sequence is 13 residues long. CDR1 and CDR2 (germline): LGHDT, YNNKEL (reference sequence). Here the CDR3 DNA reads TGTGCCGGCAGCAAAGCTAGAGGGTACGAGCAGTACTTC. It specifies CAGSKARGYEQYF.

This clonotype was seen ten or more times. This chain links TRBV9 with TRBJ2-3; no definite D call. In germline, CDR1 is SGDLS, CDR2 YYNGEE. This CDR3 has 16 residues. V shed 4 bases and J shed 0 bases, with 15 bases lying between them. The DNA of the CDR3 is TGTGCCAGCAGCTTCCACCGGACCCACAGCACAGATACGCAGTATTTT. Residues: CASSFHRTHSTDTQYF.